The rows below give T cell receptor beta chains drawn from one sample of a study of blood T cell repertoires in COVID-19. Measured with immunoSEQ multiplex PCR; TCRdb has only the in-frame clones, and not every one. This sample carries over 200,000 clones, over 80% of them seen once, and the ten largest clones take approximately 10%. Sequencing input: PBMCs or T cells enriched from blood (not recorded which). Every receptor here comes from a man aged 18 to 30 with acute COVID-19. The CDR3 runs from the conserved cysteine through the conserved F or W. D genes are given only for firm matches. Only part of the rows carry a size: once, few, many, or a class if the clone is expanded.

TRBD2	14	few	TRBV6-4	TRBJ2-3	TGTGCCAGCAGACTAGCGGCTGGCACAGATACGCAGTATTTT	CASRLAAGTDTQYF
TRBD1	14	.	TRBV28	TRBJ1-1	TGTGCCAGCAGCCCGGGACAGAGGAACACTGAAGCTTTCTTT	CASSPGQRNTEAFF
TRBD1	15	.	TRBV4-2	TRBJ1-4	TGTGCCAGCAGCCAAGTGACAGGGGGCTCTGAAAAACTGTTTTTT	CASSQVTGGSEKLFF
TRBD2	16	.	TRBV11-2	TRBJ2-7	TGTGCCAGCAGCACCCAAACTAGCGGGGCCTCCTACGAGCAGTACTTC	CASSTQTSGASYEQYF
TRBD2	14	.	TRBV28	TRBJ2-1	TGTGCCAGCAGTTTTGGCGGGAGGGCGGATGAGCAGTTCTTC	CASSFGGRADEQFF
TRBD1	16	.	TRBV5-4	TRBJ2-7	TGTGCCAGCAGCTTGGGTCTGGGACAGGGGGCCGACGAGCAGTACTTC	CASSLGLGQGADEQYF
.	15	once	TRBV4-1	TRBJ1-5	TGCGCCAGCAGCCAAGAGTTTAGGGGGTACCAGCCCCAGCATTTT	CASSQEFRGYQPQHF
.	14	few	TRBV28	TRBJ2-7	TGTGCCAGCAGTTTATCCCTCGAGGGAATGGTACAGTACTTC	CASSLSLEGMVQYF
.	12	.	TRBV29-1	TRBJ2-3	TGCAGCGTTGATAAAGGGGCAGATACGCAGTATTTT	CSVDKGADTQYF
.	15	.	TRBV21-1	TRBJ1-3	TGTGCCAGCAACCAGGGACAGGGAGCTGGAAACACCATATATTTT	CASNQGQGAGNTIYF
.	14	few	TRBV6-2/TRBV6-3	TRBJ2-3	TGTGCCAGCAGTTACCCGGGACTCCCTATGTCCCCGTATTTT	CASSYPGLPMSPYF
TRBD1	15	.	TRBV19	TRBJ1-3	TGTGCCAGTAACCAGATCGACAGGGTTGGAAACACCATATATTTT	CASNQIDRVGNTIYF
TRBD1	15	.	TRBV5-1	TRBJ1-1	TGCGCCAGCAGCCCCTATAACAGGGGGGGGACTGAAGCTTTCTTT	CASSPYNRGGTEAFF
TRBD1	16	many	TRBV27	TRBJ2-1	TGTGCCAGCAGTTTTCGGACGGGACAGGGAAACAATGAGCAGTTCTTC	CASSFRTGQGNNEQFF
TRBD2	23	.	TRBV10-3	TRBJ2-7	TGTGCCATCAGTGAGTCACGACCGGGACAGGGAAGGACTAGCGGGAGGCTCGCCTACGAGCAGTACTTC	CAISESRPGQGRTSGRLAYEQYF
TRBD2	16	.	TRBV19	TRBJ2-1	TGTGCCAGTAGTATGGTAGCGGGAAGGGGCTACAATGAGCAGTTCTTC	CASSMVAGRGYNEQFF
.	13	few	TRBV7-2	TRBJ1-4	TGTGCCAGCAGCGAGAGGACTAATGAAAAACTGTTTTTT	CASSERTNEKLFF
TRBD1	14	.	TRBV5-8	TRBJ1-5	TGTGCCAGCGGGACAGGGAATAGCAATCAGCCCCAGCATTTT	CASGTGNSNQPQHF
TRBD2	15	.	TRBV7-9	TRBJ2-3	TGTGCCAGCAGCTTGACTAGCGGGAGTTCACATACGCAGTATTTT	CASSLTSGSSHTQYF
.	16	.	TRBV4-1	TRBJ1-3	TGCGCCAGCAGCCAAGTTCCCGGGGGTGATCGGAACACCATATATTTT	CASSQVPGGDRNTIYF
.	15	.	TRBV7-6	TRBJ1-5	TGTGCCAGCAGCTTGGAGCGGGGGTTCAATCAGCCCCAGCATTTT	CASSLERGFNQPQHF
TRBD2	16	.	TRBV13	TRBJ2-2	TGTGCCAGCAGGGGGGGGTGGCAGGGGAACACCGGGGAGCTGTTTTTT	CASRGGWQGNTGELFF
.	14	.	TRBV5-1	TRBJ2-1	TGCGCCAGCAGCTTGACGAGAATAGTCACTGAGCAGTTCTTC	CASSLTRIVTEQFF
.	16	.	TRBV9	TRBJ1-3	TGTGCCAGCAGCGTAGGATGGGGGGGTTCTGGAAACACCATATATTTT	CASSVGWGGSGNTIYF
TRBD2	19	.	TRBV10-1	TRBJ2-1	TGCGCCAGCAGTGAGTGGAGCGGGAGGGGAGTCGGCGATAACAATGAGCAGTTCTTC	CASSEWSGRGVGDNNEQFF
TRBD2	16	.	TRBV10-1	TRBJ2-1	TGCGCCAGCTCACCATCTAGCGGGGGTTCCTACAATGAGCAGTTCTTC	CASSPSSGGSYNEQFF
.	13	.	TRBV18	TRBJ2-5	TGTGCCAGCTCACTTTCACCTAAAGAGACCCAGTACTTC	CASSLSPKETQYF
TRBD1	16	.	TRBV3-1/TRBV3-2	TRBJ1-3	TGTGCCAGCAGCCAAGTGGGACAGGGGTCAATGGACACCATATATTTT	CASSQVGQGSMDTIYF
TRBD2	15	.	TRBV13	TRBJ2-3	TGTGCCAGCAGTACGGCGGGAGGGTCGACAGATACGCAGTATTTT	CASSTAGGSTDTQYF
.	15	.	TRBV7-6	TRBJ1-6	TGTGCCAGCAGCTTTAGAACCCGCGATAATTCACCCCTCCACTTT	CASSFRTRDNSPLHF
.	15	.	TRBV2	TRBJ2-7	TGTGCCAGCAAGCCAGAACAGGGGGGGCCAGCCGAGCAGTACTTC	CASKPEQGGPAEQYF
TRBD1	15	.	TRBV24-1	TRBJ2-5	TGTGCCACCAGTGATGAGACAGGGGGTACGGAGACCCAGTACTTC	CATSDETGGTETQYF
TRBD1	16	few	TRBV9	TRBJ2-3	TGTGCCAGCAGCGTGGCAGGGGGCTCCAACACAGATACGCAGTATTTT	CASSVAGGSNTDTQYF
TRBD2	16	once	TRBV5-1	TRBJ2-5	TGCGCCAGCAGCTTGCAAAGCGGGGTGTACCAAGAGACCCAGTACTTC	CASSLQSGVYQETQYF
TRBD1	15	.	TRBV6-5	TRBJ1-6	TGTGCCAGCAGGAGGGACAGCAGCTATAATTCACCCCTCCACTTT	CASRRDSSYNSPLHF
.	15	.	TRBV4-1	TRBJ1-1	TGCGCCAGCAGCCAAGCCGGGTCCGCGAACACTGAAGCTTTCTTT	CASSQAGSANTEAFF
.	12	.	TRBV6-2/TRBV6-3	TRBJ1-5	TGTGCCAGCAGTTACTACGGGGAGCCCCAGCATTTT	CASSYYGEPQHF
.	15	.	TRBV5-1	TRBJ2-7	TGCGCCAGCAGCTTGGGAGGGAGGCTCTCCTACGAGCAGTACTTC	CASSLGGRLSYEQYF
.	13	.	TRBV7-2	TRBJ1-6	TGTGCCAGCAGCCCGAGGCTGGATTCACCCCTCCACTTT	CASSPRLDSPLHF
.	14	.	TRBV5-1	TRBJ1-2	TGCGCCAGCAGCCCGGAGGGGGGGAGCATTGGCTACACCTTC	CASSPEGGSIGYTF
TRBD2	15	.	TRBV5-4	TRBJ2-1	TGTGCCAGCAGCACCGGGACTAGTTGGGGCAATGAGCAGTTCTTC	CASSTGTSWGNEQFF
TRBD2	17	.	TRBV7-9	TRBJ2-5	TGTGCCAGCAGCTTAGCGCGGCTAGCGGGAGTTTCGGAGACCCAGTACTTC	CASSLARLAGVSETQYF
TRBD2	18	.	TRBV28	TRBJ2-1	TGTGCCAGCAGTTTATCCCCGTGGACTAGCGGGCGCGGGAATGAGCAGTTCTTC	CASSLSPWTSGRGNEQFF
.	12	.	TRBV29-1	TRBJ2-5	TGCAGCGGCAGGGTTTTGGGAGAGACCCAGTACTTC	CSGRVLGETQYF
.	13	.	TRBV28	TRBJ2-1	TGTGCCAGCCTCCTCACGGGAGACAATGAGCAGTTCTTC	CASLLTGDNEQFF
TRBD2	17	.	TRBV7-8	TRBJ2-3	TGTGCCAGCAGCTCAAAAAGGACTAGCGGGAGAATCGTTACGCAGTATTTT	CASSSKRTSGRIVTQYF
.	14	.	TRBV21-1	TRBJ2-7	TGTGCCAGCATCTATAGGGACAGGTTTTACGAGCAGTACTTC	CASIYRDRFYEQYF
TRBD2	18	.	TRBV11-3	TRBJ2-1	TGTGCCAGCAGCCCTGGGGCTAGCGGGAGCGGACCCTACAATGAGCAGTTCTTC	CASSPGASGSGPYNEQFF
TRBD1	14	.	TRBV5-4	TRBJ2-1	TGTGCCTCCACTGGACAGGGTTCTTACAATGAGCAGTTCTTC	CASTGQGSYNEQFF
.	15	.	TRBV7-8	TRBJ2-1	TGTGCCAGCAGCTTCCCTCCGCGGAGACGCAATGAGCAGTTCTTC	CASSFPPRRRNEQFF
TRBD1	15	.	TRBV19	TRBJ1-2	TGTGCCAGTAGTCCGGCGGACAGGGTTGACTATGGCTACACCTTC	CASSPADRVDYGYTF
.	18	.	TRBV15	TRBJ2-6	TGTGCCACCAGCAGGGAGGGACAGACTGACTCTGGGGCCAACGTCCTGACTTTC	CATSREGQTDSGANVLTF